This T cell receptor (beta chain) was recovered during a study of cytomegalovirus exposure and HLA in healthy donors. Study-level findings and limits: Later analysis associated a missense DCLRE1C variant with TCR beta V- and J-gene trimming. Later, an analysis showed that TCR beta chains associated with HLA were more clonally expanded than others that were equally common. Using the classifier, cytomegalovirus status was reportedly diagnosed with high specificity and sensitivity.

Use of 60 Vbeta and 13 Jbeta primers characterized the PCR. Some clones are missing from TCRdb's copy, which holds only in-frame ones; the method was immunoSEQ multiplex PCR. The table has some 120,000 clones, around 70% seen once; the top ten hold roughly 1.5%. The germline V gene has CDR1 SNHLY and CDR2 FYNNEI. The CDR3 covers 11 residues. The V end was cut by 3 bases, the J end by 11 bases, with 8 bases between. Comment on this clone: Its antigen is currently unknown.

This TCR came from a man aged 30-40 years in good health and CMV-seropositive. The V gene is TRBV2, the J gene TRBJ2-1, with D possibly being TRBD1 (5 bases). Sequenced: PBMCs. This CDR3 is CASSEAGKQFF. The CDR3 DNA reads TGTGCCAGCAGTGAGGCAGGGAAGCAGTTCTTC.